These 25 T cell receptor beta chains originate from one sample sequenced in a study of cytomegalovirus exposure and HLA in healthy donors. Both 60 Vbeta primers and 13 Jbeta primers went into the PCR. The assay was immunoSEQ multiplex PCR, and TCRdb's table has in-frame clones only and misses some. Of about 130,000 clones in the sample, approximately 84% were seen once. The material sequenced was PBMCs. These receptors all stem from a boy aged 2 to 10 in good health and CMV-seronegative.

The chain joins TRBV6-5 to TRBJ2-1; D perhaps matches TRBD1 (5 bases). The CDR3 totals 16 residues. The germline V gene has CDR1 MNHEY and CDR2 SVGAGI. The ends were cut back, 1 base at V and 7 bases at J, with 17 bases in the middle. The CDR3 sequence is CASSYYPSGPRNEQFF. In nucleotides, the CDR3 is TGTGCCAGCAGTTACTACCCTTCAGGGCCCCGGAATGAGCAGTTCTTC.

The genes are TRBV5-1 and TRBJ1-3, with 7 positions matching TRBD1. The CDR3 runs to 15 residues. With 4 bases clipped from V and 4 bases from J, the junction kept 8 bases outside the gene matches. Germline V CDR1 and CDR2: SGHRS, YFSETQ. The CDR3 sequence: CASSMTGFSGNTIYF. CDR3 DNA: TGCGCCAGCAGCATGACAGGGTTCTCCGGAAACACCATATATTTT.

The chain employs TRBV29-1 and TRBJ2-2; no clear D. With 2 bases removed from V and 2 bases from J, the gap between germline ends came to 6 bases. Germline loops: CDR1 SQVTM, CDR2 ANQGSEA. CDR3 size: 13 residues. The CDR3 nucleotides read TGCAGCGTTGAAACAGTAAACACCGGGGAGCTGTTTTTT. It translates to CSVETVNTGELFF.

The rearrangement links TRBV7-9 to TRBJ1-1; 9 bases align to TRBD1. The CDR3 is made up of 16 amino acids. The V segment lost 6 bases and the J segment 0 bases; nucleotides outside the gene matches: 8. Germline loops: CDR1 SEHNR, CDR2 FQNEAQ (reference sequence). DNA for the CDR3: TGTGCCAGCAGACGGACAGGGGATTACATGAACACTGAAGCTTTCTTT. It specifies CASRRTGDYMNTEAFF.

The chain employs TRBV2 and TRBJ2-2; TRBD2 is a possible D gene (5 bases). Trimming left V 3 bases short and J 8 bases short, with 10 bases between. Germline values: CDR1 SNHLY, CDR2 FYNNEI. The CDR3 is 13 residues long. The CDR3 DNA is TGTGCCAGCAGTGATCATGAGGGTGGGGAGCTGTTTTTT. This gives the protein CASSDHEGGELFF. The whole variable domain, filled in from reference TRBV2 and TRBJ2-2, reads EPEVTQTPSHQVTQMGQEVILRCVPISNHLYFYWYRQILGQKVEFLVSFYNNEISEKSEIFDDQFSVERPDGSNFTLKIRSTKLEDSAMYFCASSDHEGGELFFGEGSRLTVL.

This clone was seen a few times. In DNA, the CDR3 is TGTGCCAGCAGTTACTCGCCTTTTACAGGGGACGGCTACACCTTC. This sequence encodes CASSYSPFTGDGYTF. The V and J genes are TRBV6-5 and TRBJ1-2; 7 bases fit TRBD1. Per the germline V gene, CDR1 is MNHEY and CDR2 is SVGAGI. V trimming: 0 bases; J trimming: 8 bases; junction bases outside the gene matches: 9. CDR3 length equals 15 residues.

The chain uses TRBV9 and TRBJ1-2; 8 nucleotides match TRBD1. The CDR3 runs to 15 residues. Germline V gives CDR1 SGDLS, CDR2 YYNGEE. Trimming removed 4 bases from V and 2 bases from J; junction bases left unmatched: 7. CDR3 in amino acids: CASSTRTGKNYGYTF. DNA for the CDR3: TGTGCCAGCAGCACTCGGACAGGGAAGAACTATGGCTACACCTTC.

The chain carries TRBV14 and TRBJ1-5, with 10 positions matching TRBD1. This CDR3 is 18 amino acids long. Germline V gene lookup returns CDR1 SGHDN and CDR2 FVKESK. Trimming at V came to 0 bases and at J to 6 bases, leaving 11 bases not matched to a gene. DNA of the CDR3: TGTGCCAGCAGCCAAGATCGGGGGGACAGGGGCTTTAGTCAGCCCCAGCATTTT. Translated, it gives CASSQDRGDRGFSQPQHF.

The chain recombines TRBV5-8 with TRBJ2-5; D may be TRBD1 (5 bases). The J call may be incorrect, as the DNA end agrees better with TRBJ2-7. Germline-derived CDR1 and CDR2 are SGHTS and YDEGEE. This CDR3 has 15 residues. The CDR3, as DNA: TGTGCCAGCAGCTTGTCTCAGGGTATGGGCCACGAGCAGTACTTC. Its translation is CASSLSQGMGHEQYF.

This chain connects TRBV4-3 to TRBJ1-1; tentative D call: TRBD1 (5 bases). V was shortened by 6 bases and J by 5 bases, with 13 bases between the two germline ends. Per the germline V gene, CDR1 is LGHNA and CDR2 is YSLEER. The CDR3 covers 13 residues. The CDR3 DNA follows: TGCGCCAGCAGGCGCGGGGGGGGGACTGAAGCTTTCTTT. Its translation: CASRRGGGTEAFF.

This clone was seen a single time. The chain uses TRBV11-2 and TRBJ2-7; D is perhaps TRBD1 (7 bases). In germline, CDR1 is SGHAT, CDR2 FQNNGV. CDR3 length: 13 residues. V was clipped by 4 bases and J by 6 bases, with 13 bases between them. This CDR3 is CASSSSQGGEQYV. The CDR3 nucleotides are TGTGCCAGCAGCTCCTCCCAGGGGGGCGAGCAGTACGTC.

This clone was seen a few times. This rearrangement joins TRBV14 to TRBJ1-3; TRBD1 aligns across 7 bases. The CDR3 is 14 amino acids. Losses at the gene ends were 4 bases for V and 1 base for J; bases not matched to a gene: 1. CDR1 is SGHDN and CDR2 is FVKESK in the germline V gene. The DNA for the CDR3 is TGTGCCAGCAGCCCGACAGGGTCTGGAAACACCATATATTTT. It yields the protein CASSPTGSGNTIYF.

CDR3 loop: CASSERVVDEQFF. In DNA form, the CDR3 reads TGTGCCAGCAGTGAGCGTGTCGTCGATGAGCAGTTCTTC. The genes are TRBV2 and TRBJ2-1; no reliable D call. From germline, CDR1 is SNHLY and CDR2 FYNNEI. V lost 3 bases, J lost 8 bases, and 11 bases lay in between. The CDR3 extends over 13 amino acids.

This clone was seen a single time. The chain carries TRBV10-2 and TRBJ1-1, with D uncertain. The germline CDR1 and CDR2 sequences are WSHSY and SAAADI. The CDR3 is made up of 11 amino acids. Trimming removed 6 bases at V and 11 bases at J, with 13 bases between. The DNA for the CDR3 is TGCGCCAGCAGAGGTGTCTCCGGGGCTTTCTTT. The encoded protein is CASRGVSGAFF.

The chain uses TRBV20-1 and TRBJ2-7; no definite D call. CDR1 is DFQATT and CDR2 is SNEGSKA in the germline V gene (reference sequence). The V end lost 3 bases, the J end lost 6 bases, and 6 bases lay between the germline ends. CDR3 size: 10 residues. The CDR3 DNA reads as TGCAGTGCTAGTACCGGCGAGCAGTACTTC. As protein: CSASTGEQYF.

J is TRBJ1-3 and V is TRBV7-9; D call uncertain. CDR3 size: 16 residues. V was clipped by 5 bases and J by 2 bases, with 16 bases between them. Per germline, CDR1 SEHNR and CDR2 FQNEAQ (reference sequence). The CDR3 loop is CASSPTEVRAGNTIYF. CDR3 sequence (DNA): TGTGCCAGCAGCCCTACCGAGGTGAGGGCTGGAAACACCATATATTTT.

The V call is TRBV5-1, the J call TRBJ2-1, with 8 bases aligning to TRBD1. With 4 bases clipped from V and 7 bases from J, the junction kept 13 bases outside the gene matches. The CDR3 runs 16 residues. Germline-derived CDR1 and CDR2 are SGHRS and YFSETQ. The CDR3 loop is CASSPPTGGPFNEQFF. The CDR3 bases are TGCGCCAGCAGCCCCCCAACAGGGGGACCTTTTAATGAGCAGTTCTTC.

This clone was picked up a small number of times. V usage is TRBV5-6 and J usage is TRBJ1-2; 10 bases line up with TRBD1. CDR1 SGHDT and CDR2 YYEEEE come from the germline V gene. The ends lost 4 bases at V and 7 bases at J; junction bases unmatched: 7. The CDR3 runs to 14 residues. The CDR3 region is CASSTGTGASGYTF. CDR3 DNA: TGTGCCAGCAGCACCGGGACAGGGGCAAGTGGCTACACCTTC. Filled out from reference TRBV5-6 and TRBJ1-2, the complete variable domain reads DAGVTQSPTHLIKTRGQQVTLRCSPKSGHDTVSWYQQALGQGPQFIFQYYEEEERQRGNFPDRFSGHQFPNYSSELNVNALLLGDSALYLCASSTGTGASGYTFGSGTRLTVV.

CDR3 sequence reads: CASSVVDRGYNEQFF. The CDR3 region has the DNA TGTGCCAGCAGCGTAGTGGACAGGGGATACAATGAGCAGTTCTTC. The rearrangement uses TRBV9 and TRBJ2-1, with 9 bases that match TRBD1. Trimming cost V 0 bases and J 4 bases; bases outside gene matches: 2. This CDR3 is built from 15 residues. Germline-derived CDR1 and CDR2 are SGDLS and YYNGEE. The full variable domain, in which reference TRBV9 and TRBJ2-1 provide the parts outside the CDR3, is DSGVTQTPKHLITATGQRVTLRCSPRSGDLSVYWYQQSLDQGLQFLIQYYNGEERAKGNILERFSAQQFPDLHSELNLSSLELGDSALYFCASSVVDRGYNEQFFGPGTRLTVL.

This chain connects TRBV7-9 to TRBJ1-1; 9 bases line up with TRBD1. The CDR3 totals 16 residues. Trimming took 5 bases from V and 5 from J; bases not matched to a gene: 12. Germline loops: CDR1 SEHNR, CDR2 FQNEAQ (reference sequence). As DNA, the CDR3 is TGTGCCAGCAGCACCCGGCTGACAGGGGGAGAGACTGAAGCTTTCTTT. Protein sequence: CASSTRLTGGETEAFF. The entire variable domain, with the rest obtained from reference TRBV7-9 and TRBJ1-1, is as follows: DTGVSQNPRHKITKRGQNVTFRCDPISEHNRLYWYRQTLGQGPEFLTYFQNEAQLEKSRLLSDRFSAERPKGSFSTLEIQRTEQGDSAMYLCASSTRLTGGETEAFFGQGTRLTVV.

The rearrangement uses TRBV2 and TRBJ2-7, with a tentative D call TRBD1 (5 bases). Deletions cut 7 bases from V and 1 base from J, with 20 bases between. This CDR3 has 16 amino acids. Per the germline V gene, CDR1 is SNHLY and CDR2 is FYNNEI. CDR3 coding DNA: TGTGCCAGCACAGGGTATGGGGCCAGTAGGTCCTACGAGCAGTACTTC. It translates to CASTGYGASRSYEQYF. Looking up the rest from reference TRBV2 and TRBJ2-7 gives the full variable domain: EPEVTQTPSHQVTQMGQEVILRCVPISNHLYFYWYRQILGQKVEFLVSFYNNEISEKSEIFDDQFSVERPDGSNFTLKIRSTKLEDSAMYFCASTGYGASRSYEQYFGPGTRLTVT.

The chain combines TRBV29-1 with TRBJ2-5; 8 bases fit TRBD1. The J call may be mistaken, given a closer DNA end match to TRBJ2-7. This CDR3 spans 16 amino acids. The germline V gene encodes CDR1 SQVTM and CDR2 ANQGSEA. CDR3: CSVEGSYRGFSYEQYF. The CDR3 DNA reads TGCAGCGTTGAAGGAAGTTACAGGGGGTTCTCCTACGAGCAGTACTTC.

The gene calls are TRBV13 and TRBJ2-1; TRBD2 agrees at 8 bases. The V gene's germline CDR1 is PRHDT and CDR2 FYEKMQ (reference sequence). Trimming took 3 bases from V and 6 from J; bases not matched to a gene: 7. CDR3 size: 15 residues. Written as DNA, the CDR3 is TGTGCCAGCAGCTTTAACCGGGAGGGCTTCAATGAGCAGTTCTTC. Its protein is CASSFNREGFNEQFF.

The chain couples TRBV11-3 to TRBJ2-1, with TRBD2 matching 9 bases. Germline V CDR1 and CDR2: SGHNT, YENEEA. V shed 5 bases and J 2 bases; nucleotides not matched to a gene: 4. CDR3 length: 15 amino acids. This CDR3 is CASSPGTSTYNEQFF. The CDR3, as DNA: TGTGCCAGCAGCCCTGGGACTAGCACCTACAATGAGCAGTTCTTC.

This clone was detected a few times. The chain joins TRBV6-4 to TRBJ2-5; 12 bases map to TRBD2. Germline loops: CDR1 MRHNA, CDR2 SNTAGT. The CDR3 covers 15 residues. V was clipped by 3 bases and J by 2 bases; unmatched bases: 1. The DNA of the CDR3 is TGTGCCAGCAGTGAAGGGACTAGCGGGCAAGAGACCCAGTACTTC. It codes for CASSEGTSGQETQYF.